The 30 T cell receptor beta chains given below trace back to one sample, sequenced in a study of cytomegalovirus exposure and HLA in healthy donors. It was with 60 Vbeta and 13 Jbeta primers that the PCR ran. The protocol was immunoSEQ multiplex PCR, while the TCRdb copy is restricted to in-frame clones and leaves out a portion. The sample holds about 120,000 clones, approximately 84% seen once. Sequenced material: PBMCs. These receptors were taken from a middle-aged man in good health and CMV-seronegative.

V is TRBV6-1 and J is TRBJ1-1, with D maybe TRBD1 (6 bases). The CDR3 runs to 14 residues. V gave up 2 bases and J gave up 8 bases, with 15 bases separating them. Germline V gene sequence: CDR1 MNHNS, CDR2 SASEGT. The CDR3 nucleotides read TGTGCCAGCAGTGAACCGTACAGGGCCGGAGAAGCTTTCTTT. It specifies CASSEPYRAGEAFF.

The chain uses TRBV27 and TRBJ1-5, with D possibly TRBD1 on 5 matching bases. This CDR3 contains 15 residues. Germline V gives CDR1 MNHEY, CDR2 SMNVEV (reference sequence). Trimming removed 0 bases at V and 7 bases at J, with 13 bases between. The CDR3 DNA follows: TGTGCCAGCAGTTTATCGACCTCAGGGAAACAGCCCCAGCATTTT. Translated: CASSLSTSGKQPQHF.

The J gene is TRBJ2-5, the V gene TRBV7-2, with D perhaps matching TRBD1 (5 bases). This CDR3 has 13 amino acids. In germline, CDR1 is SGHTA, CDR2 FQGNSA. V gave up 5 bases and J gave up 3 bases, with 10 bases separating them. The CDR3 bases are TGTGCCAGCAGCCCTAAAGGGGAAGAGACCCAGTACTTC. Amino acid sequence: CASSPKGEETQYF. Full variable domain (remainder filled in from reference TRBV7-2 and TRBJ2-5): GAGVSQSPSNKVTEKGKDVELRCDPISGHTALYWYRQSLGQGLEFLIYFQGNSAPDKSGLPSDRFSAERTGGSVSTLTIQRTQQEDSAVYLCASSPKGEETQYFGPGTRLLVL.

This clone came up a few times. The chain is built from TRBV30 and TRBJ1-4; D is perhaps TRBD1 (6 bases). With 0 bases removed from V and 6 bases from J, the gap between germline ends came to 17 bases. Germline CDR1 GTSNPN, CDR2 SVGIG (reference sequence). The CDR3 loop spans 16 amino acids. The CDR3 DNA reads as TGTGCCTGGAGTGTAGGGGGAGGGGGAGGCGATGAAAAACTGTTTTTT. Translated: CAWSVGGGGGDEKLFF.

As regards this clone: An end of the junction differs from the germline gene, which may be a read error. The V gene is TRBV7-2, the J gene TRBJ1-2; no firm D call. Germline-derived CDR1 and CDR2 are SGHTA and FQGNSA. The CDR3 consists of 15 residues. For the CDR3, the DNA is TGTGCCAGCAGCTTTCAGAGATTAGCTAACTATGGCTATACCTTC. Translated: CASSFQRLANYGYTF. Using reference TRBV7-2 and TRBJ1-2 for the parts outside the CDR3, the full variable domain is GAGVSQSPSNKVTEKGKDVELRCDPISGHTALYWYRQSLGQGLEFLIYFQGNSAPDKSGLPSDRFSAERTGGSVSTLTIQRTQQEDSAVYLCASSFQRLANYGYTFGSGTRLTVV.

The rearrangement uses TRBV7-9 and TRBJ2-5; tentatively, D is TRBD1 (6 bases). The end of the DNA is better explained by TRBJ2-7, so the J call may be wrong. The germline gives CDR1 SEHNR, CDR2 FQNEAQ (reference sequence). The CDR3 is 17 residues long. CDR3 region: CASSLGQDGQSSYEQYF. Written as DNA, the CDR3 is TGTGCCAGCAGCTTAGGTCAGGACGGACAGAGCTCCTACGAGCAGTACTTC.

The chain is built from TRBV5-1 and TRBJ2-3; 14 bases agree with TRBD2. Looked up from germline, CDR1 is SGHRS and CDR2 is YFSETQ. CDR3 length: 18 residues. With 0 bases clipped from V and 5 bases from J, the junction kept 8 bases outside the gene matches. CDR3 loop: CASSLEAGTSGSKDTQYF. The CDR3 region has the DNA TGCGCCAGCAGCTTGGAGGCCGGGACTAGCGGGAGTAAAGATACGCAGTATTTT.

The sample holds a few counts of this clone. The rearrangement joins TRBV19 to TRBJ1-1; D not certain. CDR1 is LNHDA, CDR2 SQIVND, per germline (reference sequence). This CDR3 has 13 amino acids. The ends were cut back, 5 bases at V and 1 base at J, with 8 bases in the middle. The CDR3 loop reads CASSVAGNTEAFF. The CDR3 coding sequence is TGTGCCAGTAGTGTAGCCGGGAACACTGAAGCTTTCTTT.

The V gene is TRBV7-8, the J gene TRBJ2-7; D unclear. The CDR3 has 15 amino acids. Trimming removed 0 bases from V and 3 bases from J, with 12 bases in between. Germline V gene lookup returns CDR1 SGHVS and CDR2 FQNEAQ. DNA of the CDR3: TGTGCCAGCAGCTTAGCGCTGGGTGCAGGCTACGAGCAGTACTTC. It encodes CASSLALGAGYEQYF. Using reference TRBV7-8 and TRBJ2-7 for the parts outside the CDR3, the full variable domain is GAGVSQSPRYKVAKRGQDVALRCDPISGHVSLFWYQQALGQGPEFLTYFQNEAQLDKSGLPSDRFFAERPEGSVSTLKIQRTQQEDSAVYLCASSLALGAGYEQYFGPGTRLTVT.

With regard to this clone: The junction differs from germline at one of its ends, possibly a read error. The DNA of the CDR3 is TGTGCCACCGCTGATACCCTCCCTCGGACAGGGACGTATTTT. This encodes CATADTLPRTGTYF. The chain joins TRBV28 to TRBJ1-5; the match to TRBD1 covers 8 bases. Germline loops: CDR1 MDHEN, CDR2 SYDVKM. This CDR3 has 14 residues.

The rearrangement links TRBV7-9 to TRBJ1-2; D is perhaps TRBD1 (6 bases). The CDR3 has 15 residues. CDR1 and CDR2 from the germline V gene are SEHNR and FQNEAQ (reference sequence). V gave up 8 bases and J gave up 1 base, with 17 bases separating them. CDR3 in DNA: TGTGCCAGCGGGAATAAACGGGACATTAACTATGGCTACACCTTC. Translation gives CASGNKRDINYGYTF.

The chain joins TRBV9 to TRBJ2-7; 7 bases line up with TRBD2. Germline lookup yields CDR1 SGDLS and CDR2 YYNGEE. V trimming: 0 bases; J trimming: 3 bases; junction bases outside the gene matches: 6. The CDR3 runs to 15 residues. CDR3 DNA: TGTGCCAGCAGCGTAGCATCGGGCGGGAGCTACGAGCAGTACTTC. This sequence encodes CASSVASGGSYEQYF. Complete variable domain (other parts from reference TRBV9 and TRBJ2-7): DSGVTQTPKHLITATGQRVTLRCSPRSGDLSVYWYQQSLDQGLQFLIQYYNGEERAKGNILERFSAQQFPDLHSELNLSSLELGDSALYFCASSVASGGSYEQYFGPGTRLTVT.

A word on this clone: One end of the junction fails to match germline, which may point to a read error. J is TRBJ2-7 and V is TRBV29-1; 7 positions match TRBD1. From germline, CDR1 is SQVTM and CDR2 ANQGSEA. The CDR3 has 12 amino acids. The CDR3 DNA follows: TGCAGCGTGACAGGGCAGTCCTACGAGCAGTGCTTC. Its translation: CSVTGQSYEQCF.

Notes on this clone: The germline gene is not matched at one end of the junction; a read error may be the cause. The sample contains more than one DNA sequence encoding this CDR3. This chain connects TRBV30 to TRBJ2-7; the match to TRBD1 covers 7 bases. Germline values: CDR1 GTSNPN, CDR2 SVGIG (reference sequence). This CDR3 is 14 amino acids long. For the CDR3, the DNA is TGTGCCTGGAGGAGTCCAGGGGGAACCTACGAGCAGTACTTT. Amino acids: CAWRSPGGTYEQYF.

V gene TRBV2 combines with J gene TRBJ2-1; 13 bases map to TRBD2. With V trimmed by 4 bases and J by 5 bases, 8 bases remained unmatched. CDR3 size: 17 residues. Per germline, CDR1 SNHLY and CDR2 FYNNEI. CDR3 residues: CASSVGLAGWGHNEQFF. In nucleotides, the CDR3 is TGTGCCAGCAGTGTGGGACTAGCGGGATGGGGCCACAATGAGCAGTTCTTC.

The chain has TRBV5-1 and TRBJ2-1; D not resolved. Germline lookup yields CDR1 SGHRS and CDR2 YFSETQ. This CDR3 has 14 amino acids. The V and J ends lost 2 bases and 6 bases respectively, with 12 bases between them. The CDR3 spells CASSLGAAANEQFF. In DNA, the CDR3 is TGCGCCAGCAGCTTAGGAGCAGCAGCCAATGAGCAGTTCTTC.

This chain connects TRBV9 to TRBJ1-2; TRBD1 might be the D (5 bases). V was pared by 0 bases and J by 5 bases, with 14 bases between. The length of the CDR3 is 15 residues. The germline gives CDR1 SGDLS, CDR2 YYNGEE. In DNA, the CDR3 is TGTGCCAGCAGCGTAGTAACAGGAGAAGTATATGGCTACACCTTC. Protein: CASSVVTGEVYGYTF.

The chain couples TRBV5-8 to TRBJ2-7; the match to TRBD2 covers 9 bases. The V gene end was trimmed by 1 base and the J gene end by 3 bases; junction bases not matched to a gene: 11. CDR1 and CDR2 (germline): SGHTS, YDEGEE. The CDR3 spans 17 residues. In nucleotides, the CDR3 is TGTGCCAGCAGCTTGTATGAAAGACGGACTAGCGACTACGAGCAGTACTTC. As protein: CASSLYERRTSDYEQYF.

This rearrangement joins TRBV28 to TRBJ1-3; 7 bases are a match to TRBD1. The junction had 15 bases not matched to a gene; V was cut back by 6 bases and J by 16 bases. The V gene's germline CDR1 is MDHEN and CDR2 SYDVKM. The CDR3 spans 13 residues. Here the CDR3 reads CASSRQWTGMGYF. The CDR3 DNA sequence: TGTGCCAGCAGCCGCCAATGGACAGGTATGGGGTATTTT.

This clone was detected only once. The chain carries TRBV2 and TRBJ1-2, with D uncertain. Looked up from germline, CDR1 is SNHLY and CDR2 is FYNNEI. Between the trimmed V and J ends, which lost 8 bases and 6 bases, there was a span of 19 bases. This CDR3 contains 14 residues. Here the CDR3 DNA reads TGTGCCAGCGCCGTGGTAGTAATCCTGGATGGCTACACCTTC. Its protein is CASAVVVILDGYTF.

The chain recombines TRBV5-1 with TRBJ1-5; tentatively, D is TRBD1 (5 bases). V was shortened by 4 bases and J by 5 bases, with 13 bases between the two germline ends. This CDR3 has 14 residues. Per germline, CDR1 SGHRS and CDR2 YFSETQ. The CDR3 loop is CASSHGQDDQPQHF. CDR3 in DNA: TGCGCCAGCAGCCACGGACAAGACGATCAGCCCCAGCATTTT.

The genes are TRBV10-3 and TRBJ2-3; D remains unclear. CDR3 length: 15 residues. V gave up 4 bases and J gave up 2 bases, with 13 bases separating them. Germline V lookup: CDR1 ENHRY, CDR2 SYGVKD. CDR3 protein: CAISAVATITDTQYF. The DNA for the CDR3 is TGTGCCATCAGTGCAGTCGCAACCATCACAGATACGCAGTATTTT.

This clone was counted between two and nine times. The V call is TRBV28, the J call TRBJ1-3, with no clear D. V lost 7 bases and J lost 0, with 16 bases in between. CDR1 is MDHEN and CDR2 is SYDVKM in the germline V gene. The CDR3 runs 16 residues. CDR3 nucleotide sequence: TGTGCCAGCAAAACTGGAGAGGCCCTCTCTGGAAACACCATATATTTT. It translates to CASKTGEALSGNTIYF.

The chain carries TRBV5-1 and TRBJ2-3, with 11 nucleotides matching TRBD2. The V segment lost 0 bases and the J segment 0 bases; nucleotides outside the gene matches: 0. Germline V gives CDR1 SGHRS, CDR2 YFSETQ. This CDR3 has 16 residues. The CDR3 DNA is TGCGCCAGCAGCTTGGTAGCGGGAGGGAGCACAGATACGCAGTATTTT. Amino acids: CASSLVAGGSTDTQYF.

The chain has TRBV7-2 and TRBJ2-2; D perhaps matches TRBD1 (6 bases). Germline CDR1 SGHTA, CDR2 FQGNSA. This CDR3 is 13 amino acids long. V lost 4 bases to trimming and J lost 7 bases, with 10 bases between them. The CDR3 sequence is CASSSRGGGELFF. The CDR3 bases are TGTGCCAGCAGCTCGAGAGGGGGCGGGGAGCTGTTTTTT.

The rearrangement uses TRBV12-5 and TRBJ2-1; D is unclear. V was pared by 0 bases and J by 0 bases, with 12 bases between. Germline values: CDR1 LGHNT, CDR2 FRNRAP. The CDR3 is 17 amino acids. The CDR3 sequence is CASGLVRSLSSYNEQFF. CDR3 DNA sequence: TGTGCTAGTGGTTTGGTACGGTCCCTTAGCTCCTACAATGAGCAGTTCTTC.

The chain recombines TRBV4-1 with TRBJ2-3; D unresolved. The CDR3 sequence is 15 residues long. V lost 0 bases to trimming and J lost 0 bases, with 7 bases between them. The germline V gene has CDR1 MGHRA and CDR2 YSYEKL. CDR3 region: CASSQDSPSTDTQYF. The CDR3 nucleotides are TGCGCCAGCAGCCAAGATTCCCCTAGCACAGATACGCAGTATTTT.

The V call is TRBV6-4, the J call TRBJ2-3, with 9 bases lining up with TRBD1. The CDR3 runs 15 residues. In germline, CDR1 is MRHNA, CDR2 SNTAGT. Trimming removed 8 bases from V and 2 bases from J; junction bases left unmatched: 8. As DNA, the CDR3 is TGTGCCAGCGGAGACAGGGGGGGTGCCACAGATACGCAGTATTTT. The encoded protein is CASGDRGGATDTQYF.

V usage is TRBV14 and J usage is TRBJ2-5; the match to TRBD2 covers 8 bases. The CDR3 contains 16 residues. The junction had 6 bases not matched to a gene; V was cut back by 0 bases and J by 3 bases. CDR1 and CDR2 from the germline V gene are SGHDN and FVKESK. DNA for the CDR3: TGTGCCAGCAGCCAAGATGTAGCGGGGAAAGAAGAGACCCAGTACTTC. Protein: CASSQDVAGKEETQYF.

The chain couples TRBV28 to TRBJ2-2; a weak D match, TRBD1 (6 bases). Per germline, CDR1 MDHEN and CDR2 SYDVKM. V was clipped by 7 bases and J by 4 bases, with 19 bases between them. The CDR3 covers 16 residues. DNA for the CDR3: TGTGCCAGCATCCCTCGGACAGTCGCTTCCACCGGGGAGCTGTTTTTT. Amino acid sequence: CASIPRTVASTGELFF. The variable domain in full, completed from reference TRBV28 and TRBJ2-2, reads DVKVTQSSRYLVKRTGEKVFLECVQDMDHENMFWYRQDPGLGLRLIYFSYDVKMKEKGDIPEGYSVSREKKERFSLILESASTNQTSMYLCASIPRTVASTGELFFGEGSRLTVL.